This T cell receptor (beta chain) was profiled in a study of blood T cells in healthy people across ages. Whole-study context: Per two T cells, about one barcoded beta molecule was captured through template switching. Overall study findings and caveats: The CMV status of each donor remained undetermined, and this could have confounded shifts in expanded clonotypes. When set beside aged donors, long-lived donors presented more naive CD4+ cells and higher diversity.

Remarks on this clonotype: As yet, its antigen is unknown.

From germline, CDR1 is DFQATT and CDR2 SNEGSKA (reference sequence). Trimming took off 4 bases at V and 6 bases at J, with 12 bases between the two ends. The CDR3 is made up of 12 amino acids. Next came a second PCR, run for roughly 6 to 11 cycles, which used a sample-barcoded 5' primer along with a J-beta primer mix. Sequencing of every sample gave 2.5 million or more CDR3-containing paired-end reads. TCRdb reanalysed the 5' RACE reads using MiXCR and keeps one entry per CDR3 protein. In the table there are 870,000 or so distinct CDR3 sequences, 29% of which are singletons. This sequence originates from an elderly woman in good health. The source material was blood. The rearrangement links TRBV20-1 to TRBJ1-1; tentative D call: TRBD1 (5 bases). CDR3 nucleotides: TGCAGTGCTACAAGCCAGACAGCTGAAGCTTTCTTT. Protein sequence: CSATSQTAEAFF.